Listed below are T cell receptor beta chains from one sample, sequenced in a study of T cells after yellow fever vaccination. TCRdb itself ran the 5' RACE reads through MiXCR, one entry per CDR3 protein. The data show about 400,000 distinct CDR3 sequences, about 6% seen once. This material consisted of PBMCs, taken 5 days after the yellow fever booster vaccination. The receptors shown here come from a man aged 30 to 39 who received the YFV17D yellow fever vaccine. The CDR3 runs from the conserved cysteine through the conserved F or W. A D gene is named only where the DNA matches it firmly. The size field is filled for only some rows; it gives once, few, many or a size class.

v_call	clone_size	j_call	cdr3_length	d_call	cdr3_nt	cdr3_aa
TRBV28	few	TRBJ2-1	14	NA	TGTGCCAGCAGTTTACGGGGGATCCTCAATGAGCAGTTCTTC	CASSLRGILNEQFF
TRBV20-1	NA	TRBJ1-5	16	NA	TGCTGTGCTAGAAACGCGGCAGTTAATAGCAATCAGCCCCAGCATTTT	CCARNAAVNSNQPQHF
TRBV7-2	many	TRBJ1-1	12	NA	TGTGCCAGCAGCTTAAGAACATCCGCAGCTTTCTTT	CASSLRTSAAFF
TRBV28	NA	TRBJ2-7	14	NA	TGTGCCAGCGTAGACCCGGGACTCAACGGCGAGCAGTACTTC	CASVDPGLNGEQYF
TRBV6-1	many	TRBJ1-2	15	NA	TGTGCCAGCAGTGATGGGCATTCCGGCTATTATGGCTACACCTTC	CASSDGHSGYYGYTF
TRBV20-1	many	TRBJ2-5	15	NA	TGCAGTGCTACCAGTCGGACGGGAAGGTCAGAGACCCAGTACTTC	CSATSRTGRSETQYF
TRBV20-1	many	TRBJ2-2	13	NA	TGCAGTGCTAGGACCACTAGGACCGGGGAGCTGTTTTTT	CSARTTRTGELFF
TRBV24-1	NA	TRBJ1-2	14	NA	TGTGCCACCAGTGATCTGGGAACCAACTATGGCTACACCTTC	CATSDLGTNYGYTF
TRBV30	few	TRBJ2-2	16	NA	TGTGCCTGGAGCACTAGCCAGTTTAGTGCTTCCGGGGAGCTGTTTTTT	CAWSTSQFSASGELFF
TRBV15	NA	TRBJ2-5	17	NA	TGTGCCACCAGCAGAGATGTGACAGGCCGGATGAGAAAGACCCAGTACTTC	CATSRDVTGRMRKTQYF
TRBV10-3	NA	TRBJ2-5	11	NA	TGTGCCATCAGGGGACCCGAGACCCAGTACTTC	CAIRGPETQYF
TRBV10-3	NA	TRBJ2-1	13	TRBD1	TGTGCCATCGGGACAGCTACATACAATGAGCAGTTCTTC	CAIGTATYNEQFF
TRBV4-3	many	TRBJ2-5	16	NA	TGCGCCAGCAGCCAAGATTGGGATGGGACGTTGGAGACCCAGTACTTC	CASSQDWDGTLETQYF
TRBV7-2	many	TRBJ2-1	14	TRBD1	TGTGCCAGCAGCGCCCGGGACAGCCGTGGCGAGCAGTTCTTC	CASSARDSRGEQFF
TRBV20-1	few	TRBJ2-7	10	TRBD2	TGCAGTGCTGTAGCGGGCGAGCAGTACTTC	CSAVAGEQYF
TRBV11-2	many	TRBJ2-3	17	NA	TGTGCCAGCAGCTCGGCCAACCGGTGGATGGCGACAGATACGCAGTATTTT	CASSSANRWMATDTQYF
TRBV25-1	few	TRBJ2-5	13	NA	TGTGCCACCTCCCAGGGTCTGGGGGAGACCCAGTACTTC	CATSQGLGETQYF
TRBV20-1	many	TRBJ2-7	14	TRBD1	TGCAGTGCGGATCCCGGGACAGGACTCCTTGAGCAGTACTTC	CSADPGTGLLEQYF
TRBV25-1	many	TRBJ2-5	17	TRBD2	TGTGCCAGCAGTGAAAGCGTTGGCCTAGCGGGGAAAGAGACCCAGTACTTC	CASSESVGLAGKETQYF
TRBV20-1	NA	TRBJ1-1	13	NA	TGCAGTGCTAGAGTCACCATGAACACTGAAGCTTTCTTT	CSARVTMNTEAFF
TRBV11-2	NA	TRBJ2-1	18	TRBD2	TGTGCCAGCAGCTTTAAGTCTAGCGGGGGGAGCTCCTACAATGAGCAGTTCTTC	CASSFKSSGGSSYNEQFF
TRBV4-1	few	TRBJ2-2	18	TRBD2	TGCGCCAGCAGCCACTCCCCAACTAGCGGGAGTGACACCGGGGAGCTGTTTTTT	CASSHSPTSGSDTGELFF
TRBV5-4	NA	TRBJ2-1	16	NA	TGTGCCAGCAGCTTGGCCGGGGGCCCTAGCGCTAATGAGCAGTTCTTC	CASSLAGGPSANEQFF
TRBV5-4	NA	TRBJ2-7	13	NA	TGTGCCAGCAGATTGGTAGGAGACGGCGAGCAGTACTTC	CASRLVGDGEQYF
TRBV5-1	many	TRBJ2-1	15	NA	TGCGCCAGCAGCTTGGAAGTGGGGTACTACAATGAGCAGTTCTTC	CASSLEVGYYNEQFF
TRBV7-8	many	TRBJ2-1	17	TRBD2	TGTGCCAGCAGCTCCGGACTAGCGGGTTCCCCATACAATGAGCAGTTCTTC	CASSSGLAGSPYNEQFF
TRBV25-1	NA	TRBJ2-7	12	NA	TGTGCCAGCACGGAGACGACCGAAGAGCAGTACTTC	CASTETTEEQYF
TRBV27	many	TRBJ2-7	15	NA	TGTGCCAGCAGACCGCCCGGGGACAAGGCCTACGAGCAGTACTTC	CASRPPGDKAYEQYF
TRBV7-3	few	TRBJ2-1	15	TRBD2	TGTGCCAGCAGCTCCGCCGGGACTAGCACGGGTGAGCAGTTCTTC	CASSSAGTSTGEQFF
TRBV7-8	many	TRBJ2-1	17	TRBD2	TGTGCCAGCAGCTTAGTTACTAGCGGGAGGTCCTACAATGAGCAGTTCTTC	CASSLVTSGRSYNEQFF
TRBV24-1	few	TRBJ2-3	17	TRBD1	TGTGCCACCAGTGACGCCGCGGGACAGGGGGCTGGAGATACGCAGTATTTT	CATSDAAGQGAGDTQYF
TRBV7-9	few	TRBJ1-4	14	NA	TGTGCCAGCAGTTCAGGAGCAACTAATGAAAAACTGTTTTTT	CASSSGATNEKLFF
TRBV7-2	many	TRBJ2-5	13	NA	TGTGCCAGCAGCTTACGTTACCAAGAGACCCAGTACTTC	CASSLRYQETQYF
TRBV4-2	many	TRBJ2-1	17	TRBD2	TGTGCCAGCAGCCAAGAGGCCGGGACTAGCCTCTACAATGAGCAGTTCTTC	CASSQEAGTSLYNEQFF
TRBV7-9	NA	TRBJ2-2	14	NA	TGTGCCAGCGGGGCGGGCACGAACACCGGGGAGCTGTTTTTT	CASGAGTNTGELFF
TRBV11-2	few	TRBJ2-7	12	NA	TGTGCCAGCAGCCATTACGGTCTCGAGCAGTACTTC	CASSHYGLEQYF
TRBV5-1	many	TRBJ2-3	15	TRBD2	TGCGCCAGCAGCCCGGGACTAGCGGGAGTCGATACGCAGTATTTT	CASSPGLAGVDTQYF
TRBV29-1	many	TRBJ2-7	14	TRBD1	TGCAGCGTTGTGGACAGGCTAGAGACCTACGAGCAGTACTTC	CSVVDRLETYEQYF
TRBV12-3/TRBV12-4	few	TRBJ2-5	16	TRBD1	TGTGCCAGCAGTACCTCGGTCGGACAGGGCCGCGAGACCCAGTACTTC	CASSTSVGQGRETQYF
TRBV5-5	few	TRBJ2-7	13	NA	TGTGCCAGCTACCGGGACCAGCTCGCCCCCATGACTTTC	CASYRDQLAPMTF
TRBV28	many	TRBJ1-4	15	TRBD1	TGTGCCAGCAGTTTACGGACAGGGACGGGGGAAAAACTGTTTTTT	CASSLRTGTGEKLFF